These 27 T cell receptor beta chains originate from one sample sequenced in a study of technical replicates of blood from several donors. Here immunoSEQ multiplex PCR was the method, and the copy in TCRdb shows in-frame clones only, minus some. The table includes about 84,000 clones, 95% to 98% detected once. The sample comprised T cells isolated from PBMCs. These TCRs come from a human donor in good health.

The chain links TRBV5-4 to TRBJ2-7; 8 nucleotides match TRBD2. Germline V gene data show CDR1 as SGHNT and CDR2 as YYREEE (reference sequence). The CDR3 loop spans 17 amino acids. V gave up 2 bases and J gave up 0 bases; unmatched junction bases: 10. As DNA, the CDR3 is TGTGCCAGCAGCTTCCCGAGGGCTAGCGGGTTCTCCTACGAGCAGTACTTC. Protein product: CASSFPRASGFSYEQYF.

This chain links TRBV29-1 with TRBJ1-1; no definite D call. The V and J ends lost 5 bases and 1 base respectively, with 5 bases between them. Per germline, CDR1 SQVTM and CDR2 ANQGSEA. The length of the CDR3 is 11 residues. The DNA for the CDR3 is TGCAGCGTTAGCGAGAACACTGAAGCTTTCTTT. It codes for CSVSENTEAFF.

The V call is TRBV28, the J call TRBJ1-4; D not resolved. Deletions cut 7 bases from V and 8 bases from J, with 8 bases between. In germline, CDR1 is MDHEN, CDR2 SYDVKM. The CDR3 runs to 11 residues. The CDR3 nucleotides read TGTGCCAGCACCCGGGAGGAAAAACTGTTTTTT. Translation gives CASTREEKLFF.

The chain carries TRBV7-2 and TRBJ2-2, with TRBD2 identical over 10 bases. Per germline, CDR1 SGHTA and CDR2 FQGNSA. V trimming: 4 bases; J trimming: 4 bases; junction bases outside the gene matches: 3. The CDR3 length is 15 residues. The CDR3 DNA reads TGTGCCAGCAGCTCCGGACTAGCGGTCACCGGGGAGCTGTTTTTT. Residues: CASSSGLAVTGELFF.

J is TRBJ1-3 and V is TRBV18; 11 nucleotides match TRBD1. This CDR3 region has 16 residues. The V gene's germline CDR1 is KGHSH and CDR2 LQKENI. V lost 3 bases and J lost 0; bases outside the gene matches: 1. The CDR3 loop is CASSPGTGGSGNTIYF. In nucleotides, the CDR3 is TGTGCCAGCTCACCCGGGACAGGGGGCTCTGGAAACACCATATATTTT.

The V call is TRBV25-1, the J call TRBJ2-1, with TRBD1 matching over 9 bases. CDR3 length: 16 residues. Trimming cost V 4 bases and J 2 bases; bases outside gene matches: 6. Germline CDR1 and CDR2: MGHDK and SYGVNS. For the CDR3, the DNA is TGTGCCAGCAGTGTGACAGGGGGGGAACCCTACAATGAGCAGTTCTTC. Its protein product is CASSVTGGEPYNEQFF.

This clone appeared once. The genes are TRBV2 and TRBJ2-5; D perhaps matches TRBD1 (5 bases). Trimming removed 7 bases from V and 0 bases from J, with 9 bases in between. Germline V gene data show CDR1 as SNHLY and CDR2 as FYNNEI. This CDR3 contains 13 residues. The CDR3 sequence is CASKGSDQETQYF. Here the CDR3 DNA reads TGTGCCAGCAAGGGGTCCGACCAAGAGACCCAGTACTTC. Full variable domain (outside the CDR3, taken from reference TRBV2 and TRBJ2-5): EPEVTQTPSHQVTQMGQEVILRCVPISNHLYFYWYRQILGQKVEFLVSFYNNEISEKSEIFDDQFSVERPDGSNFTLKIRSTKLEDSAMYFCASKGSDQETQYFGPGTRLLVL.

V and J are TRBV7-9 and TRBJ2-2; weak D call: TRBD1 (5 bases). Germline loops: CDR1 SEHNR, CDR2 FQNEAQ (reference sequence). Deletions cut 5 bases from V and 5 bases from J, with 12 bases between. The CDR3 sequence is 14 residues long. The chain's CDR3 is CASSPQGSTGELFF. DNA of the CDR3: TGTGCCAGCAGCCCCCAGGGTTCTACCGGGGAGCTGTTTTTT.

The chain couples TRBV14 to TRBJ1-1; the D gene is possibly TRBD1 (5 bases). The CDR3 is 14 residues long. The germline V gene encodes CDR1 SGHDN and CDR2 FVKESK. V gave up 2 bases and J gave up 5 bases, with 12 bases separating them. The CDR3 coding sequence is TGTGCCAGCAGCCAAACCCGACAGTCAACTGAAGCTTTCTTT. Translation: CASSQTRQSTEAFF.

The rearrangement links TRBV2 to TRBJ2-2; D unclear. The length of the CDR3 is 13 residues. The germline V and J ends were trimmed by 4 bases and 5 bases, with 8 bases remaining between them. The germline gives CDR1 SNHLY, CDR2 FYNNEI. In DNA, the CDR3 is TGTGCCAGCAGTGCTGAGGAGACCGGGGAGCTGTTTTTT. This codes for CASSAEETGELFF.

V usage is TRBV9 and J usage is TRBJ2-3; D not resolved. V lost 3 bases and J 0 bases, leaving 8 bases between the germline ends. The CDR3 contains 14 residues. The germline V gene encodes CDR1 SGDLS and CDR2 YYNGEE. The CDR3 DNA reads as TGTGCCAGCAGCGACCCGGTTAGCACAGATACGCAGTATTTT. Protein: CASSDPVSTDTQYF.

The rearrangement uses TRBV7-9 and TRBJ1-4; D is unresolved. V was pared by 5 bases and J by 8 bases, with 6 bases between. Germline CDR1 and CDR2: SEHNR and FQNEAQ (reference sequence). The CDR3 extends over 11 amino acids. CDR3 nucleotides: TGTGCCAGCAGCGGGAGAGAAAAACTGTTTTTT. This translates into CASSGREKLFF.

The rearrangement uses TRBV7-3 and TRBJ2-3; 11 bases map to TRBD1. The CDR3 contains 18 residues. Germline CDR1 reads SGHTA; CDR2 reads FQGTGA. V lost 1 base and J lost 3; bases outside the gene matches: 9. The CDR3 sequence is CASSLNPKGTGGTDTQYF. The CDR3 nucleotides read TGTGCCAGCAGCTTAAACCCGAAGGGGACAGGGGGAACAGATACGCAGTATTTT.

The V and J genes are TRBV10-1 and TRBJ2-7, with TRBD2 matching 9 bases. This CDR3 contains 15 residues. V lost 4 bases, J lost 3 bases, and 7 bases stayed unmatched. Germline V CDR1 and CDR2: WNHNN, SYGVQD (reference sequence). The CDR3 sequence: CASSALTSGNYEQYF. In DNA form, the CDR3 reads TGCGCCAGCAGTGCCCTGACTAGCGGTAACTACGAGCAGTACTTC.

CDR3 nucleotide sequence: TGTGCCAGCAGCCCAATGGGAAGGACAGGTATAGCCAAAAACATTCAGTACTTC. Its translation is CASSPMGRTGIAKNIQYF. The V call is TRBV21-1, the J call TRBJ2-4; the D call of TRBD1 is as the table states it, not checked on the DNA. TRBV21-1 represents a pseudogene. There are 18 residues in the CDR3.

The chain couples TRBV6-5 to TRBJ1-4, with 9 bases fitting TRBD1. Germline V gene sequence: CDR1 MNHEY, CDR2 SVGAGI. The V gene end was trimmed by 4 bases and the J gene end by 7 bases; junction bases not matched to a gene: 7. The CDR3 is 15 residues long. CDR3 sequence (DNA): TGTGCCAGCAGTTTATCCGGGACAGGGAGTGAAAAACTGTTTTTT. It encodes CASSLSGTGSEKLFF.

This clone was recorded once. The chain has TRBV28 and TRBJ2-7, with a possible D match to TRBD1 (5 bases). V was clipped by 11 bases and J by 3 bases, with 20 bases between them. The CDR3 contains 14 residues. Germline lookup yields CDR1 MDHEN and CDR2 SYDVKM. The CDR3 DNA reads as TGTGCCGCAACTAAGGGGAATTCGGGCTACGAGCAGTACTTC. Protein: CAATKGNSGYEQYF.

The chain recombines TRBV10-3 with TRBJ1-1, with D possibly matching TRBD1 (6 bases). This CDR3 is 14 amino acids long. With 6 bases removed from V and 6 bases from J, the gap between germline ends came to 17 bases. CDR1 and CDR2 (germline): ENHRY, SYGVKD. The CDR3 DNA reads as TGTGCCATCAGGACGGGACAAGGAACTTCTGAAGCTTTCTTT. This encodes CAIRTGQGTSEAFF.

The CDR3 nucleotides read TGCGCCAGCAGTGAGGGGCAGCGGAACTACAATGAGCAGTTCTTC. Translated: CASSEGQRNYNEQFF. The gene calls are TRBV10-1 and TRBJ2-1; maybe TRBD2 (5 bases). The germline gives CDR1 WNHNN, CDR2 SYGVQD (reference sequence). V was cut by 2 bases and J by 3 bases, with 11 bases left in between. This CDR3 is built from 15 residues.

The CDR3 loop reads CASSLGTGGLTASTDTQYF. The CDR3 nucleotides are TGTGCCAGCAGCTTGGGAACAGGGGGCCTTACCGCTAGCACAGATACGCAGTATTTT. V gene TRBV7-9 combines with J gene TRBJ2-3, with TRBD1 matching over 9 bases. CDR3 length: 19 residues. The germline CDR1 and CDR2 sequences are SEHNR and FQNEAQ (reference sequence). After removal of 3 bases from V and 0 bases from J, the junction contained 13 bases not matched to a gene.

The sample holds one count of this clone. The J gene is TRBJ2-1, the V gene TRBV5-1, with TRBD1 matching 9 bases. Per the germline V gene, CDR1 is SGHRS and CDR2 is YFSETQ. V trimming: 4 bases; J trimming: 6 bases; junction bases outside the gene matches: 11. The CDR3 is made up of 16 amino acids. CDR3 amino acids: CASSAGQGLHTNEQFF. CDR3 nucleotides: TGCGCCAGCAGCGCCGGACAGGGGCTTCATACCAATGAGCAGTTCTTC. The full variable domain, completed using reference TRBV5-1 and TRBJ2-1, is KAGVTQTPRYLIKTRGQQVTLSCSPISGHRSVSWYQQTPGQGLQFLFEYFSETQRNKGNFPGRFSGRQFSNSRSEMNVSTLELGDSALYLCASSAGQGLHTNEQFFGPGTRLTVL.

This clone was found once. The gene calls are TRBV9 and TRBJ1-2, with 10 bases that match TRBD1. The CDR3 covers 15 residues. Germline CDR1 and CDR2: SGDLS and YYNGEE. With 6 bases clipped from V and 3 bases from J, the junction kept 8 bases outside the gene matches. The CDR3 DNA reads as TGTGCCAGCACGTCCGGGACAGGGGATGACTATGGCTACACCTTC. Its protein is CASTSGTGDDYGYTF.

The chain uses TRBV30 and TRBJ2-5, with 9 bases aligning to TRBD1. Germline CDR1 is GTSNPN and CDR2 is SVGIG (reference sequence). This CDR3 has 17 amino acids. With V trimmed by 5 bases and J by 5 bases, 18 bases remained unmatched. CDR3 in amino acids: CAWFLTGQGTSGETQYF. The CDR3, as DNA: TGTGCCTGGTTCCTTACGGGACAGGGCACCAGTGGGGAGACCCAGTACTTC.

The chain recombines TRBV7-9 with TRBJ1-1; TRBD1 is a possible D gene (6 bases). CDR3 length equals 14 residues. The V end was cut by 3 bases, the J end by 8 bases, with 16 bases between. Germline V gene data show CDR1 as SEHNR and CDR2 as FQNEAQ (reference sequence). CDR3 residues: CASSFLGTQAEAFF. In nucleotides, the CDR3 is TGTGCCAGCAGCTTTTTGGGGACACAGGCCGAAGCTTTCTTT.

CDR3 sequence: CAWSDGLSEEQFF. In nucleotides, the CDR3 is TGTGCCTGGAGCGACGGACTATCAGAAGAGCAGTTCTTC. The chain has TRBV30 and TRBJ2-1; possible D gene TRBD2, 6 bases. The CDR3 consists of 13 residues. V was cut by 3 bases and J by 10 bases, with 16 bases left in between. The V gene's germline CDR1 is GTSNPN and CDR2 SVGIG (reference sequence).

V is TRBV2 and J is TRBJ2-5; D call uncertain. The CDR3 has 15 residues. Trimming took 4 bases from V and 2 from J, leaving 14 bases between them. Germline V gives CDR1 SNHLY, CDR2 FYNNEI. Written as DNA, the CDR3 is TGTGCCAGCAGTGTTCTCACAGCAAGTCAAGAGACCCAGTACTTC. It specifies CASSVLTASQETQYF.

The V gene is TRBV6-5, the J gene TRBJ2-3, with 8 positions matching TRBD1. This CDR3 is 12 amino acids long. The V and J ends lost 7 bases and 10 bases, in that order; junction bases with no gene match: 7. Germline CDR1 MNHEY, CDR2 SVGAGI. DNA for the CDR3: TGTGCCAGCACCAACAGGGGGAACGCGCAGTATTTT. It specifies CASTNRGNAQYF.